A selection of T cell receptor beta chains follows, all from one sample in a study of PD-1 blockade in classical Hodgkin lymphoma. The protocol was immunoSEQ multiplex PCR, while the TCRdb copy is restricted to in-frame clones and leaves out a portion. The sample shows 25,000 or so clones, over 60% of them seen only once. Sequenced material: peripheral blood mononuclear cells (PBMCs), taken before the second cycle of nivolumab. The receptors were sampled from a human donor with classical Hodgkin lymphoma. The CDR3 runs from the conserved cysteine through the conserved F or W. D genes are given only for firm matches.

d_call cdr3_length v_call cdr3_aa
. 15 TRBV27 CASSLMNSGANVLTF
. 12 TRBV2 CASHAEPYEQYF
. 12 TRBV5-6 CASSFVNQPQHF
TRBD1 13 TRBV5-4 CASSSGTGSEQYF
. 14 TRBV28 CASSIVGGPGTQYF
TRBD1 13 TRBV30 CAWSGGQGYGYTF
. 16 TRBV19 CASRDGGGLDNSPLHF
. 15 TRBV6-5 CASSYSEGSGNTIYF
. 13 TRBV28 CATYRDSNQPQHF
. 13 TRBV6-6 CASDYRAQETQYF
. 12 TRBV30 CAWSTGSYEQYF
. 14 TRBV10-2 CASSEPFKEDGYTF
. 14 TRBV7-9 CASSSSLSNQPQHF
. 14 TRBV6-5 CASMRGTKGNEQFF
. 15 TRBV4-2 CASSQVTSNTGELFF
. 12 TRBV28 CASSFLGETQYF
. 15 TRBV6-5 CASRQNRELVYGYTF
. 13 TRBV6-6 CASKNRGNQPQHF
. 14 TRBV19 CASSWGQIYNEQFF
TRBD2 16 TRBV9 CASTPGSGSRADTQYF
. 11 TRBV7-6 CASSLEDEQYF
TRBD1 14 TRBV2 CASSVRQGGTEAFF
TRBD1 14 TRBV7-2 CASSLGQGRNTIYF
. 14 TRBV30 CALHTGSAFYGYTF
. 13 TRBV6-5 CASRRRDNTEAFF
. 15 TRBV28 CASSFLTDPPGELFF
. 15 TRBV11-2 CASSLVGRGTDTQYF
. 14 TRBV5-1 CASSLVLQGYEQYF
. 14 TRBV4-1 CASSQGQQAYEQYF
. 15 TRBV10-3 CAISESWGAPDTQYF
. 14 TRBV5-4 CASSPPGLKNIQYF
. 14 TRBV5-5 CASSLDRFNQPQHF
TRBD2 15 TRBV19 CASSMTSGSFDEQFF
. 14 TRBV5-1 CASSLTWGRGEAFF
. 14 TRBV28 CASSFAGLNQPQHF
. 15 TRBV28 CASSFLINYQETQYF
. 13 TRBV10-3 CAISADVYNEQFF
. 17 TRBV6-4 CASSDIPPVCRGTEAFF
. 16 TRBV28 CASSLEGIIAKNIQYF
. 12 TRBV28 CASSFASYGYTF
TRBD1 15 TRBV7-9 CASSHTQGAETEAFF
. 13 TRBV19 CASTELMNTEAFF